This TCR beta chain came from a study of cytomegalovirus exposure and HLA in healthy donors (dated by TCRdb to about 2017). Notes on the research overall: An earlier analysis of roughly 500 of the donors reported 276 Gb of sequence data and 117 million unique TCR beta sequences obtained from 180 million or so T cells. Among about 400 genotyped donors of the cohort, an average of roughly 230,000 unique TCR beta nucleotide sequences was sequenced per donor, of which about 19% were non-productive. Both class I and class II loci were covered by HLA typing, at four-digit resolution. Typing coverage varied by locus: 629-630 donors for A, B, C, DRB1 and DQB1; some 520 for DQA1; approximately 570 for DPA1; roughly 450 for DPB1. Because of strong linkage in the cohort, five DR-DQ haplotypes were treated as single units for association and clustering. Genome-wide SNP genotypes for about 60% of the 666 donors were used in a later genetic analysis, which treated that subset as a discovery cohort. The study aimed to test whether signatures of past pathogen exposure could be identified by cataloging public T cell receptors. To predict cytomegalovirus infection status, the study brought together high-throughput TCR immunosequencing, statistical association of individual TCRs with disease status, and machine learning. A later analysis re-analyzed previously published TCR beta repertoires from approximately 700 donors and added high-resolution HLA genotyping to study TCR occurrence patterns. All discovery cohort repertoires had been generated using a single sequencing platform. Approximately 300 gigabases of sequencing data and approximately 91 million unique TCR sequences made up an early release that covered 640 HLA-typed donors. Donor age, sex, ethnicity and CMV serostatus were compiled together with the repertoire data. Besides the first cohort of around 700 subjects, a separate validation cohort made up of 120 or so different subjects was used. An earlier analysis of some 500 of the donors applied high-throughput TCR beta sequencing to assess whether each TCR beta V gene segment acted as functional or pseudogenic. Among the roughly 400 genotyped donors, around 79% belonged to the genetic ancestry cluster associated with self-reported Caucasian donors. The study used immunosequencing to profile the T cell repertoires of several hundred subjects and linked those repertoires to cytomegalovirus serostatus. The later analysis used no new phenotypic data to find candidate immune exposures, relying instead on TCR beta sequences and their occurrence across donors. Summary of the overall study and its limitations: Most TCR sequences were observed very rarely across donors, whereas some public TCRs were present in many individuals. According to a later analysis, most CMV-associated TCR beta chains appeared to be HLA-restricted, and the HLA associations seemed to be driven largely by CMV exposure. CMV serostatus was the only immune exposure information available for the cohort. Because the 87-base-pair reads could not distinguish some IMGT-functional V segments, including TRBV6-2 and TRBV6-3, those segments were excluded. The study listed 170 or so TCR beta chains as associated with cytomegalovirus. Presence/absence analyses assumed roughly uniform sequencing depth across donors, an assumption that may not hold. A further reported finding was that TCR beta sequences accurately predicted the HLA-A and HLA-B alleles for most subjects in the first cohort. The authors suggested that the approach could potentially be extended to other disease states and immunological phenotypes. Several of the top co-occurrence clusters appeared to be linked to parvovirus B19, influenza, CMV and Epstein-Barr virus, according to a later analysis. The classifier was reported to diagnose cytomegalovirus status with high specificity and sensitivity in both the original and validation cohorts. HLA typing was unavailable for some donors at each locus, so association tests used only the typed subset. Compared with equally common non-associated chains, HLA-associated TCR beta chains in a later analysis were more clonally expanded and had lower generation probabilities. In a later genetic analysis, a missense DCLRE1C variant was associated with V-gene and J-gene trimming of TCR beta chains, and the association was replicated in an independent cohort. Strong co-occurrence of HLA alleles, especially DR and DQ, made assigning TCR associations to individual alleles difficult. The sequencing pipeline was judged likely to have produced a cluster of highly shared sequence variants as a technical artifact. The earlier analysis of about 600 of the donors excluded over 15 rarely observed V segments, including chromosome 9 orphons, because counts were too low. In this cohort, only TCR beta chains were sequenced, and detectable features were limited by the absence of alpha or paired-chain data. A later analysis associated 17,000 or so TCR beta sequences with specific HLA alleles at a false discovery rate of 0.05. In vitro tests confirmed that a few of the cytomegalovirus-associated TCR beta chains recognize cytomegalovirus antigens. In a later analysis, the rate of TCR association differed among HLA loci, with DRB1 alleles having the most associated TCRs and HLA-C alleles having the fewest. According to a later genetic analysis, donors in an Asian-associated ancestry cluster had fewer N-insertions in productive TCRs than the approximately 700-donor mean. An earlier analysis of around 540 of the donors showed that most TCR beta V segments appeared in productive rearrangements either about 87% or about 30% of the time, which broadly matched IMGT annotations. Correlated functional status among segregating V segments might be attributable to linkage disequilibrium, but an unknown experimental factor could not be ruled out.

The CDR3 starts with the cysteine, ends with the phenylalanine, and has 14 residues. Kept here is only the CDR3 DNA, which spans 42 bases and is read in frame from base 1. V ends up 5 bases short and J 6 bases short, with an unmatched junction base count of 9. The germline V gene specifies SGHRS as CDR1 and YFSETQ as CDR2. The cohort comprised approximately 700 healthy bone marrow donors. At the time of sampling, all cohort members were nominally healthy, though unrecorded immune exposures were likely present. The donor was CMV seronegative and was included in the group of around 320 seronegative cohort members. Each donor provided a peripheral blood sample, and peripheral blood mononuclear cells were used for TCR beta sequencing. The Qiagen DNeasy Blood Extraction Kit was used to extract genomic DNA from the blood cell samples. As regards this clone: What this receptor recognizes is not known. Per-base qualities were not stored, and no clone one base away is much larger.

Libraries were prepared through the immunoSEQ multiplex PCR assay. A mixture of 60 forward primers for TCR Vbeta segments and 13 reverse primers for TCR Jbeta segments was used in the multiplex PCR. The CDR3 region of rearranged TCR beta genes was amplified from genomic DNA with a multiplex PCR assay. Amplified TCR beta libraries were sequenced as 87-base-pair reads on the Illumina HiSeq System. In the paper's pipeline: A later analysis tallied roughly 76 million unique TCR beta chains across the 700 or so repertoires, and about 12 million of those chains were shared by two or more donors. A nearest-neighbor algorithm error-corrected the raw reads and collapsed the reads into unique sequences, merging closely related sequences to remove PCR and sequencing errors. CDR3 sequences were aligned to IMGT reference sequences to assign V, D and J gene segments. Each retained sequence needed at least a six-nucleotide match to both a V gene segment and a J gene segment. A rearrangement counted as productive if the CDR3 had no stop codons and remained in frame with V and J, and every other rearrangement counted as non-productive. Following IMGT convention, CDR3 was defined as the stretch from the second conserved V-encoded cysteine to the conserved J-encoded phenylalanine. The earlier analysis of 500 to 750 of the donors excluded any sequence lacking an unambiguous match to a single V gene segment. An earlier analysis of 587 of the donors classified V segments as functional when productive rearrangements were above 56.7% and as segregating when the standard deviation between donors was above 5%. A statistical classification framework was developed to diagnose cytomegalovirus status using the catalog of TCR beta chain sequences. V and J gene assignment, in a later analysis, came from comparing TCR nucleotide sequences with IMGT/GENE-DB human TR gene sequences. A later analysis assigned CDR3 sequences and most-parsimonious VDJ recombination scenarios with the TCRdist pipeline. In a later analysis, every TCR beta chain was defined by the combination of its CDR3 amino acid sequence and its V-gene family, and reads without a unique V-gene family were dropped. As a way to deal with suspected cross-contamination and a sequencing artifact, a later analysis dropped hundreds of nucleotide sequences that were highly shared and had low generation probability. A later analysis calculated a clonal expansion index for each public chain from normalized within-repertoire ranks of inferred template counts. A later analysis computed generation probabilities with a VDJ recombination model fitted to out-of-frame rearrangements, and checked the results against IGoR. A later analysis scored TCR-TCR, TCR-HLA and TCR-CMV co-occurrence with hypergeometric tests, applying a repertoire-size bias correction to TCR pairs. A later analysis estimated false discovery rates by permuting HLA or CMV assignments 20 times. A later analysis grouped co-occurring TCRs with DBSCAN, adding TCRdist sequence similarity when clustering within HLA-allele-positive subsets. Co-occurrence clustering excluded repertoires with fewer than 30,000 or more than 120,000 public chains, plus five with anomalous nucleotide sharing. Not all clones reach the TCRdb copy of this immuneACCESS table, which keeps in-frame sequences only. Checked studies attribute under half of the gap to unresolved V genes and leave the rest unexplained. V and J calls and clone size are as listed in that table; D and trimming were resolved from the DNA. In this sample the table shows around 200,000 clones, roughly three quarters of which occur a single time. The biggest ten clones account for about 1.6% of the sample.

The sequence is built from TRBV5-1 and TRBJ2-7; TRBD1 agrees with 9 junctional bases. The sequencing sample was made of PBMCs. This receptor was identified in a woman between 18 and 29 years old in good health and CMV-seronegative. At the DNA level, the sequence is TGCGCCAGCAGTCCCGGGACAGGGACCACCGAGCAGTACTTC. This sequence encodes CASSPGTGTTEQYF.